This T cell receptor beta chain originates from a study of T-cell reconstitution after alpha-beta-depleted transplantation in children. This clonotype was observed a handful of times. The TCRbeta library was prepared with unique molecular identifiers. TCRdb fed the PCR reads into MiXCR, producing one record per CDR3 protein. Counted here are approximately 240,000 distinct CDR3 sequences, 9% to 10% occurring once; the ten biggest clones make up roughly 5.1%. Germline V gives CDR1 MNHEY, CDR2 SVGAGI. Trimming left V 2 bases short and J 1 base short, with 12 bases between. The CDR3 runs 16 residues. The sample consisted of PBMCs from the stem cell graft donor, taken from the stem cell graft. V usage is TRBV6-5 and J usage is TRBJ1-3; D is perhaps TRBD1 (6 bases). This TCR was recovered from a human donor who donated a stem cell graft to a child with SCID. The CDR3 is CASSYRPTGSGNTIYF. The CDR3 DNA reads TGTGCCAGCAGTTACCGCCCAACAGGGTCTGGAAACACCATATATTTT.